The 22 T cell receptor beta chains presented below share a single source sample, sequenced in a study of T cell responses to AZD1222 COVID-19 vaccine. Data came from immunoSEQ multiplex PCR; TCRdb stores just in-frame clones and leaves some out. The sample includes 150,000 or so clones, roughly nine tenths seen only once; the top ten take 1.5% to 2%. Specimen: peripheral blood, collected on day 0 of AZD1222 vaccination. These receptor sequences come from an adult in good health.

The chain couples TRBV19 to TRBJ2-3; D is perhaps TRBD1 or TRBD2 (6 bases each). Trimming took off 3 bases at V and 1 base at J, with 11 bases between the two ends. This CDR3 region has 15 residues. Germline values: CDR1 LNHDA, CDR2 SQIVND (reference sequence). The CDR3 sequence is CASSIFGGRTDTQYF. For the CDR3, the DNA is TGTGCCAGTAGTATTTTCGGGGGCCGCACAGATACGCAGTATTTT.

This chain links TRBV13 with TRBJ2-1; 10 bases map to TRBD2. There are 15 residues in the CDR3. J gave up 6 bases and V 5 bases, and 7 bases lay outside the gene matches. Germline-derived CDR1 and CDR2 are PRHDT and FYEKMQ (reference sequence). Written as DNA, the CDR3 is TGTGCCAGCAGCCTCCGGACTAGCGGATCCAATGAGCAGTTCTTC. Protein product: CASSLRTSGSNEQFF.

The gene calls are TRBV6-5 and TRBJ2-7; TRBD1 aligns across 10 bases. V was pared by 6 bases and J by 0 bases, with 2 bases of the junction left unmatched. The CDR3 has 14 residues. Germline V gives CDR1 MNHEY, CDR2 SVGAGI. CDR3 residues: CASSRTGGSYEQYF. CDR3 nucleotides: TGTGCCAGCAGCCGGACAGGGGGCTCCTACGAGCAGTACTTC.

The genes are TRBV28 and TRBJ2-1; TRBD2 matches 13 bases. The V segment lost 5 bases and the J segment 8 bases; nucleotides outside the gene matches: 3. The CDR3 runs 14 residues. Germline V CDR1 and CDR2: MDHEN, SYDVKM. As DNA, the CDR3 is TGTGCCAGCAGTATACTAGCGGGAGGGGATGAGCAGTTCTTC. Protein product: CASSILAGGDEQFF.

This rearrangement joins TRBV24-1 to TRBJ2-1, with 7 bases fitting TRBD1. CDR1 KGHDR and CDR2 SFDVKD come from the germline V gene. J was trimmed by 5 bases and V by 1 base; bases with no gene match: 7. The CDR3 contains 16 residues. The CDR3 protein is CATSDFAETGNNEQFF. The CDR3 bases are TGTGCCACCAGTGATTTTGCCGAGACAGGGAACAATGAGCAGTTCTTC.

DNA of the CDR3: TGTGCCAGCAGCTTAAATTTGGTACAGCCCCAGCATTTT. Its protein product is CASSLNLVQPQHF. The genes are TRBV7-9 and TRBJ1-5, with unresolved D. V gave up 2 bases and J gave up 7 bases, with 9 bases separating them. The CDR3 covers 13 residues. Germline V CDR1 and CDR2: SEHNR, FQNEAQ (reference sequence).

This clone has a handful of counts. The chain couples TRBV4-2 to TRBJ1-2; a weak D match, TRBD1 (5 bases). V lost 0 bases, J lost 5 bases, and 16 bases lay in between. The CDR3 spans 16 residues. CDR1 is LGHNA and CDR2 is YNFKEQ in the germline V gene. CDR3 in amino acids: CASSQDIGDFGYGYTF. CDR3 DNA sequence: TGTGCCAGCAGCCAAGATATCGGGGACTTTGGTTATGGCTACACCTTC.

The J gene is TRBJ2-3, the V gene TRBV6-2 or TRBV6-3, with 8 bases identical to TRBD2. Germline CDR1 MNHEY, CDR2 SVGEGT. This CDR3 contains 13 residues. The junction had 3 bases not matched to a gene; V was cut back by 5 bases and J by 5 bases. This CDR3 is CASSRAGVDTQYF. The DNA for the CDR3 is TGTGCCAGCAGTCGAGCGGGAGTAGATACGCAGTATTTT.

The chain carries TRBV2 and TRBJ2-7, with TRBD1 as a possible D gene (6 bases). CDR1 SNHLY and CDR2 FYNNEI come from the germline V gene. V was clipped by 4 bases and J by 5 bases, with 15 bases between them. The CDR3 consists of 14 residues. The CDR3 DNA follows: TGTGCCAGCAGTGCTCGGCAGGGGTCCAACGAGCAGTACTTC. It specifies CASSARQGSNEQYF.

The chain employs TRBV29-1 and TRBJ1-2, with D possibly matching TRBD1 (5 bases). The V gene's germline CDR1 is SQVTM and CDR2 ANQGSEA. The CDR3 consists of 14 residues. V gave up 6 bases and J gave up 4 bases, with 18 bases separating them. The CDR3 coding sequence is TGCAGCGTCGGGGACCACCAGGTTACCTATGGCTACACCTTC. Protein sequence: CSVGDHQVTYGYTF.

The gene calls are TRBV9 and TRBJ2-7; 8 nucleotides line up with TRBD2. Trimming cost V 4 bases and J 3 bases; bases outside gene matches: 9. CDR1 and CDR2 (germline): SGDLS, YYNGEE. This CDR3 is built from 15 residues. CDR3 sequence: CASSPWREVSYEQYF. The CDR3 DNA reads TGTGCCAGCAGCCCTTGGCGGGAGGTTAGCTACGAGCAGTACTTC.

In DNA form, the CDR3 reads TGTGCCATCAGTCGGGTCACAGACAGGGGAGATACTGAAGCTTTCTTT. Translating it yields CAISRVTDRGDTEAFF. The V call is TRBV10-3, the J call TRBJ1-1; 8 bases align to TRBD1. The germline gives CDR1 ENHRY, CDR2 SYGVKD. The CDR3 length is 16 residues. The V gene end was trimmed by 5 bases and the J gene end by 5 bases; junction bases not matched to a gene: 13.

This clone was recorded once. The V call is TRBV28, the J call TRBJ1-1; 8 bases map to TRBD1. Germline assignment: CDR1 MDHEN and CDR2 SYDVKM. V lost 5 bases, J lost 5 bases, and 13 bases stayed unmatched. The CDR3 sequence is 16 residues long. The CDR3 protein is CASSQQSRGLFTEAFF. Written as DNA, the CDR3 is TGTGCCAGCAGTCAACAAAGCAGGGGGCTATTTACTGAAGCTTTCTTT.

The genes are TRBV5-4 and TRBJ1-4; 11 bases agree with TRBD1. There are 17 residues in the CDR3. V gave up 4 bases and J gave up 8 bases; unmatched junction bases: 13. Germline CDR1 is SGHNT and CDR2 is YYREEE (reference sequence). The CDR3 nucleotides are TGTGCCAGCAGCGAAGCCGGGACAGGGGGTGGTCGAGAAAAACTGTTTTTT. It codes for CASSEAGTGGGREKLFF.

This rearrangement joins TRBV27 to TRBJ2-5, with no clear D. Per the germline V gene, CDR1 is MNHEY and CDR2 is SMNVEV (reference sequence). There are 14 residues in the CDR3. V gave up 5 bases and J gave up 2 bases, with 12 bases separating them. The CDR3 DNA follows: TGTGCCAGCAGTCCCCACCAGATTCAAGAGACCCAGTACTTC. Protein sequence: CASSPHQIQETQYF.

The chain employs TRBV4-2 and TRBJ2-5; 11 nucleotides align to TRBD1. With V trimmed by 4 bases and J by 2 bases, 6 bases remained unmatched. This CDR3 contains 16 residues. Germline CDR1 and CDR2: LGHNA and YNFKEQ. For the CDR3, the DNA is TGTGCCAGCAGCCGTGGGACAGGGGGTCAACAAGAGACCCAGTACTTC. Translating gives CASSRGTGGQQETQYF.

This clone was picked up a small number of times. The rearrangement links TRBV4-3 to TRBJ1-6; 8 positions agree with TRBD1. With 0 bases clipped from V and 10 bases from J, the junction kept 8 bases outside the gene matches. In germline, CDR1 is LGHNA, CDR2 YSLEER. The CDR3 covers 16 residues. The CDR3 loop reads CASSQEYGQGFSPLHF. The CDR3 region has the DNA TGCGCCAGCAGCCAAGAATACGGACAGGGTTTCTCACCCCTCCACTTT.

This sequence joins TRBV27 and TRBJ1-1; D is unclear. There are 13 residues in the CDR3. Trimming shortened V by 4 bases and J by 0 bases, and 6 bases separated the two germline ends. The germline V gene encodes CDR1 MNHEY and CDR2 SMNVEV (reference sequence). DNA of the CDR3: TGTGCCAGCAGTTCCCTAATGAACACTGAAGCTTTCTTT. This translates into CASSSLMNTEAFF.

Remarks on this clone: The junction departs from germline at one end; a sequencing error may be responsible. The chain employs TRBV15 and TRBJ1-2; D remains ambiguous. Germline lookup yields CDR1 LNHNV and CDR2 YYDKDF (reference sequence). This CDR3 comprises 16 residues. The CDR3 DNA follows: TGTGCCACCAGCAGGACCCCCGGACCCGATAACCATGGCTACACCTTC. This translates into CATSRTPGPDNHGYTF.

The genes are TRBV27 and TRBJ1-2; D possibly corresponds to TRBD1 (6 bases). This CDR3 spans 14 amino acids. The V and J ends lost 4 bases and 5 bases respectively, with 14 bases between them. CDR1 is MNHEY, CDR2 SMNVEV, per germline (reference sequence). The CDR3 region is CASSSGANSYGYTF. DNA of the CDR3: TGTGCCAGCAGTTCGGGGGCGAATTCATATGGCTACACCTTC.

The V and J genes are TRBV9 and TRBJ2-7; D might be TRBD2 (6 bases). Per germline, CDR1 SGDLS and CDR2 YYNGEE. The ends were cut back, 1 base at V and 3 bases at J, with 14 bases in the middle. This CDR3 comprises 15 residues. The CDR3, as DNA: TGTGCCAGCAGCGTAACGGGACTGAAGGGCTACGAGCAGTACTTC. Residues: CASSVTGLKGYEQYF.

This chain joins TRBV27 and TRBJ2-7, with 14 bases aligning to TRBD2. The V and J ends lost 5 bases and 3 bases, in that order; junction bases with no gene match: 3. CDR1 and CDR2 from the germline V gene are MNHEY and SMNVEV (reference sequence). The length of the CDR3 is 15 residues. CDR3 nucleotide sequence: TGTGCCAGCAGTGTTGGGACTAGCGGGAGCTACGAGCAGTACTTC. Encoded protein: CASSVGTSGSYEQYF.